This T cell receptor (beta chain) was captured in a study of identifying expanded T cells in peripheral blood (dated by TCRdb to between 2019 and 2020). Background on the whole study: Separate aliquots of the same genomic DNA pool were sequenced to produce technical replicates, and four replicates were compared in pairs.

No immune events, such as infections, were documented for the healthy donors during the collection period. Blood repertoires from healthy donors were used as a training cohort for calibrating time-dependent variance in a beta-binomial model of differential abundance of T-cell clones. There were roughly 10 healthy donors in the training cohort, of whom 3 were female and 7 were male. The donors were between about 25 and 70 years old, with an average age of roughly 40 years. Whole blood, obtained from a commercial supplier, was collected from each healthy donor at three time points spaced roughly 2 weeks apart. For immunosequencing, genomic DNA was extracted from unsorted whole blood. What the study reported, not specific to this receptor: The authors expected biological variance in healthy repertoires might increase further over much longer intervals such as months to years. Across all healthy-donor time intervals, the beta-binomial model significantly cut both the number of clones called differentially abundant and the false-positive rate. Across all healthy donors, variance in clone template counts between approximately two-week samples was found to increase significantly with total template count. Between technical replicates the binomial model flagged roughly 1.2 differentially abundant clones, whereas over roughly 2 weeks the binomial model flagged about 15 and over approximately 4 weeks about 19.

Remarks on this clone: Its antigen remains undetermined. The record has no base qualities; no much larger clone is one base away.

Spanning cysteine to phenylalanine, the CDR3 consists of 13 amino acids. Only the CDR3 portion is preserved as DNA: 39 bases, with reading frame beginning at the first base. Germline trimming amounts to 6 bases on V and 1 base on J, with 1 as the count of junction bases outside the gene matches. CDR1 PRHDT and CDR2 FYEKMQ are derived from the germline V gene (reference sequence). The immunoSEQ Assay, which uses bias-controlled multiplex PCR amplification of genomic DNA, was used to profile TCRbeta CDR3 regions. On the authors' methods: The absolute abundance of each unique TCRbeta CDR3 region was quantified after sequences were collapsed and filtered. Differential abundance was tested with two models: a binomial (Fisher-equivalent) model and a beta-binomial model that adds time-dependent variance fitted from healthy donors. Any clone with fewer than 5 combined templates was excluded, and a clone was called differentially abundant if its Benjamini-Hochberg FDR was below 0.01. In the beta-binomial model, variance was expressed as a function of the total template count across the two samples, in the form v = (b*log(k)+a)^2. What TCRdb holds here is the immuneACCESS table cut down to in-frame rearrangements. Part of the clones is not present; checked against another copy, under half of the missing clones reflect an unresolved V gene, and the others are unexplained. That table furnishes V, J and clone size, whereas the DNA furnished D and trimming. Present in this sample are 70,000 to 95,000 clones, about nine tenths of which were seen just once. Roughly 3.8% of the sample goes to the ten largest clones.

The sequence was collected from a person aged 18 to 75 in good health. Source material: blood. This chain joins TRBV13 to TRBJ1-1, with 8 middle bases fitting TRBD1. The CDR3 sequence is CASRGTGNTEAFF. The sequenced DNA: TGTGCCAGCAGGGGGACAGGGAACACTGAAGCTTTCTTT.